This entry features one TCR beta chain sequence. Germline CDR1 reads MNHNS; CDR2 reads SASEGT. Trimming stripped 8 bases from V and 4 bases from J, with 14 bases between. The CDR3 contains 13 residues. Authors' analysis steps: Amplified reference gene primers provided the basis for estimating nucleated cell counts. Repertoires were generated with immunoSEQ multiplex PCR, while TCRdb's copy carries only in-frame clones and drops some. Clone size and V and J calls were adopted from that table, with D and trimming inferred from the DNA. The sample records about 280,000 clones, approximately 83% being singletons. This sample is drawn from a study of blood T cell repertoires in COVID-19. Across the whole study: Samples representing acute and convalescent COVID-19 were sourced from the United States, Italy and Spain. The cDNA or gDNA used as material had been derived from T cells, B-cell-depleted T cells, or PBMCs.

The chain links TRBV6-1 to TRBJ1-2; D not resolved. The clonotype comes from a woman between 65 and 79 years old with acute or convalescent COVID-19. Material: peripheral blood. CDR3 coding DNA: TGTGCCAGCCGCGGAGGCTCCTTCTATGGCTACACCTTC. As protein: CASRGGSFYGYTF.